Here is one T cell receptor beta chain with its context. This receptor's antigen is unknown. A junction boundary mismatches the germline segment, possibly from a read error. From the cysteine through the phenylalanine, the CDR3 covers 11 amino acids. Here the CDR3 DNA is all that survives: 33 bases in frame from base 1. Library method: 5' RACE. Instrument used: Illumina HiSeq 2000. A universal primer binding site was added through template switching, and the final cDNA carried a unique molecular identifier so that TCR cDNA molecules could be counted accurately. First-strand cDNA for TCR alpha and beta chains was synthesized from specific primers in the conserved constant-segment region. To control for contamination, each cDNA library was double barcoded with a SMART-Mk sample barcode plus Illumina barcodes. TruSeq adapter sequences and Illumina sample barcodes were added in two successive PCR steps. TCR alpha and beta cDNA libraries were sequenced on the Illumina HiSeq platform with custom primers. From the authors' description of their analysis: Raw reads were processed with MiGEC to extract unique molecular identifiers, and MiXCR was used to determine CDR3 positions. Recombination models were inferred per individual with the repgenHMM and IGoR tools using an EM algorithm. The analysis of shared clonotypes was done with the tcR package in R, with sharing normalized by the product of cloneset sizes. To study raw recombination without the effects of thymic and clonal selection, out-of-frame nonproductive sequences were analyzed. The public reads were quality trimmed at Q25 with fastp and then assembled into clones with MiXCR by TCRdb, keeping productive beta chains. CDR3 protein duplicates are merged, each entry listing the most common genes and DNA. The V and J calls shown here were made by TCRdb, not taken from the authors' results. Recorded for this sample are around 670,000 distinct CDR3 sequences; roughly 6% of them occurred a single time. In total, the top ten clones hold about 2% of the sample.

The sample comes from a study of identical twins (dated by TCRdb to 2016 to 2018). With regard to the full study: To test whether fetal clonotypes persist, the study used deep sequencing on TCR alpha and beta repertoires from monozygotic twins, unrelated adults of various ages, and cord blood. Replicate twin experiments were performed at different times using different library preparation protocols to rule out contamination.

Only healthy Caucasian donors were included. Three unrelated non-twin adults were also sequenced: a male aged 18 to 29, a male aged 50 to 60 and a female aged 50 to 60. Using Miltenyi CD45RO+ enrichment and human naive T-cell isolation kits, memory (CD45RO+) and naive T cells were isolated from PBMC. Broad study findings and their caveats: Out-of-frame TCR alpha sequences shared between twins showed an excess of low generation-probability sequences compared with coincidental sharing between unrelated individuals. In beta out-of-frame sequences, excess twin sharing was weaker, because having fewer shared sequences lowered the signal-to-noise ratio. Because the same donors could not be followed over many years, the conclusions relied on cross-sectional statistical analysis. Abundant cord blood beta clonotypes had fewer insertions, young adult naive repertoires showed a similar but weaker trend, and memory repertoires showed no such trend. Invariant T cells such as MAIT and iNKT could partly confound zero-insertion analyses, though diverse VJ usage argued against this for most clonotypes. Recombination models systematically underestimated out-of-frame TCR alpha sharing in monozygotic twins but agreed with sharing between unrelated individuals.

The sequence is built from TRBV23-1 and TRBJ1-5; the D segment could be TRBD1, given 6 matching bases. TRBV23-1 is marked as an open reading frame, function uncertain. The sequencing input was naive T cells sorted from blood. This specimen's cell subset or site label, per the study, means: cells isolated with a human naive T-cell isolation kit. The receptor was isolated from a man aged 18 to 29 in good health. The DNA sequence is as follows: TGTGGGGGGCTTGGCAATCAGCCCCAGCATTTT. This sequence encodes CGGLGNQPQHF.